The clone carrying this T cell receptor (beta chain) was detected many times. Its specificity is unknown. The germline V and J ends were trimmed by 6 bases and 6 bases, with 15 bases remaining between them. Germline CDR1 DFQATT, CDR2 SNEGSKA (reference sequence). The CDR3 consists of 13 residues. This sample was included in a study of T-cell memory formation after mild COVID-19. As for the study in general: Across donors, TCR clusters were largely donor specific.

TCR alpha and TCR beta cDNA libraries carrying sample barcodes and UMIs came from 5'RACE with constant-segment primers. TCRdb reprocessed the 5' RACE reads via MiXCR and lists one record per CDR3 protein. In the table there are approximately 260,000 distinct CDR3 sequences, about 15% of which are singletons. Study-wide results and caveats: Clones which contracted sat mainly in CM and EM if CD4+, and in EMRA if CD8+. The study detected some responding clones in pre-infection memory, suggesting cross-reactive memory joined.

The V call is TRBV20-1, the J call TRBJ1-5; TRBD1 might be the D (6 bases). The sequence was collected from a man younger than 35 who had mild COVID-19 (a few samples of this study predate the infection). Cell type and time point are not known. The sample comprised PBMCs or a T cell subset sorted from them (not recorded which). The CDR3 sequence is CSATTGIGQPQHF. In nucleotides, the CDR3 is TGCAGTGCAACTACAGGGATCGGTCAGCCCCAGCATTTT.